What follows describes a single T cell receptor (beta chain). One junction end does not reproduce the germline sequence, and a read error may be involved. This CDR3 contains 14 residues. Germline values: CDR1 SGHAT, CDR2 FQNNGV. The data are from a study of tumor-infiltrating lymphocytes in primary liver carcinoma. About the research overall: Patients comprised men and women whose ages fell between 30 and 69 years.

Using a constant-region primer together with ProtoScript II reverse transcriptase, TCR beta cDNA was made from around 0.55 ug of total RNA. Generation of the TCR beta libraries relied on three nested multiplex PCR rounds using slightly modified ARM-PCR. Amplification in the first two PCR rounds was performed using TRBV1-TRBV30 forward primers and a C-beta reverse primer for about 10 cycles each. TCRdb reanalysed the multiplex PCR reads using MiXCR and keeps one entry per CDR3 protein. The sample lists about 200,000 distinct CDR3 sequences, 65% seen once, with roughly 7% in the top ten. The study extracted blood RNA from unsorted whole blood and also extracted germline DNA. Patients in the cohort were treatment-naive and living with chronic HBV infection.

The chain uses TRBV11-2 and TRBJ2-7; 12 bases map to TRBD2. The clonotype was recovered from a woman aged 55-70 years with primary liver carcinoma and hepatitis B virus infection. The specimen sequenced was peripheral blood. The CDR3 spells CASSHTSGRYEQYF. CDR3 coding DNA: TGTGCCAGCAGCCATACTAGCGGGAGGTACGAGCAGTATTTC.